One sample yielded the 22 T cell receptor beta chains listed below, sequenced in a study of PD-1 blockade in classical Hodgkin lymphoma. Time point described: cycle 4 day 1 (C4D1), after 5 to 7 weeks of nivolumab. Each and every patient relapsed after autologous stem cell transplantation, and patients got differing brentuximab vedotin exposure. Researchers used magnetic negative selection to pull out pure CD4+ T cells from thawed PBMCs. The data were produced by immunoSEQ multiplex PCR, yet TCRdb's version contains in-frame clones alone and is incomplete. The profile covers under 35,000 clones, with about 85% appearing a single time and 2% to 2.5% taken by the ten largest. Sequenced material: CD4+ T cells from blood, taken before the fourth cycle of nivolumab. The receptors were gathered from a human donor with classical Hodgkin lymphoma.

The chain links TRBV28 to TRBJ1-5; 9 bases agree with TRBD1. V trimming: 3 bases; J trimming: 7 bases; junction bases outside the gene matches: 7. CDR1 is MDHEN and CDR2 is SYDVKM in the germline V gene. The CDR3 contains 15 residues. The DNA of the CDR3 is TGTGCCAGCAGTTTCCCGGGACAGGGTGTGCAGCCCCAGCATTTT. Translating gives CASSFPGQGVQPQHF.

The chain recombines TRBV7-9 with TRBJ2-4, with D perhaps matching TRBD2 (5 bases). V gave up 6 bases and J gave up 0 bases, with 9 bases separating them. Germline-derived CDR1 and CDR2 are SEHNR and FQNEAQ (reference sequence). The CDR3 extends over 14 amino acids. CDR3 in DNA: TGTGCCAGCAGTTCCGGACTAGCCAAAAACATTCAGTACTTC. It codes for CASSSGLAKNIQYF.

The V and J genes are TRBV10-1 and TRBJ2-7; D is possibly TRBD2 (7 bases). V was clipped by 2 bases and J by 0 bases, with 11 bases between them. This CDR3 comprises 15 residues. From germline, CDR1 is WNHNN and CDR2 SYGVQD (reference sequence). Here the CDR3 reads CASSESGTNSYEQYF. The CDR3 nucleotides are TGCGCCAGCAGTGAGAGCGGGACAAACTCCTACGAGCAGTACTTC.

About this clone: One end of the junction varies from germline; a read error may be responsible. V usage is TRBV7-2 and J usage is TRBJ2-2; TRBD2 matches 8 bases. The germline gives CDR1 SGHTA, CDR2 FQGNSA. The CDR3 runs to 13 residues. The CDR3 reads CASSLGWAGGLFF. DNA for the CDR3: TGTGCCAGCAGCTTAGGTTGGGCGGGGGGGCTGTTTTTT.

The chain uses TRBV27 and TRBJ1-5; 9 positions agree with TRBD1. Germline CDR1 reads MNHEY; CDR2 reads SMNVEV (reference sequence). The CDR3 extends over 15 amino acids. The ends lost 7 bases at V and 2 bases at J; junction bases unmatched: 6. CDR3 in DNA: TGTGCCAGCACCTCGGGACAGGGACGCAATCAGCCCCAGCATTTT. Residues: CASTSGQGRNQPQHF.

The rearrangement joins TRBV11-2 to TRBJ2-1; D uncertain. Germline V CDR1 and CDR2: SGHAT, FQNNGV. The CDR3 spans 15 residues. V was clipped by 5 bases and J by 0 bases, with 11 bases between them. CDR3 protein: CASSPLRSSYNEQFF. Here the CDR3 DNA reads TGTGCCAGCAGCCCGCTGCGGAGCTCCTACAATGAGCAGTTCTTC.

V usage is TRBV29-1 and J usage is TRBJ2-3, with a possible D match to TRBD2 (5 bases). The CDR3 extends over 13 amino acids. Trimming pared 7 bases from V and 1 base from J, leaving 12 bases between. Germline assignment: CDR1 SQVTM and CDR2 ANQGSEA. CDR3 nucleotide sequence: TGCAGCGCTTCGGGGATAGGCACAGATACGCAGTATTTT. Its translation is CSASGIGTDTQYF.

The chain has TRBV11-2 and TRBJ1-1, with 7 bases fitting TRBD1. The germline gives CDR1 SGHAT, CDR2 FQNNGV. The length of the CDR3 is 12 residues. The V gene end was trimmed by 3 bases and the J gene end by 11 bases; junction bases not matched to a gene: 6. In nucleotides, the CDR3 is TGTGCCAGCAGCTTCTCAGACAGGGACGCTTTCTTT. Translated: CASSFSDRDAFF.

The chain carries TRBV9 and TRBJ1-3, with 7 bases aligning to TRBD1. In germline, CDR1 is SGDLS, CDR2 YYNGEE. The CDR3 has 16 amino acids. The junction had 7 bases not matched to a gene; V was cut back by 4 bases and J by 0 bases. CDR3 region: CASSIGTAPSGNTIYF. The DNA for the CDR3 is TGTGCCAGCAGCATCGGGACAGCTCCCTCTGGAAACACCATATATTTT.

The chain joins TRBV7-2 to TRBJ2-3; D unclear. Germline CDR1 is SGHTA and CDR2 is FQGNSA. Trimming stripped 5 bases from V and 5 bases from J, with 8 bases between. The CDR3 runs 12 residues. The CDR3 nucleotides are TGTGCCAGCAGCCGAAGTCTAGATACGCAGTATTTT. This gives the protein CASSRSLDTQYF.

The chain recombines TRBV7-2 with TRBJ2-5, with D unclear. The end of the DNA aligns better with TRBJ2-7, so the J call may be wrong. Germline CDR1 and CDR2: SGHTA and FQGNSA. CDR3 length equals 12 residues. The CDR3 protein is CASSSLGVEQYF. The CDR3 nucleotides read TGTGCCAGCAGCTCCCTGGGTGTCGAGCAGTACTTC.

V and J are TRBV30 and TRBJ1-2; D uncertain. This CDR3 region has 14 residues. Trimming left V 0 bases short and J 7 bases short, with 15 bases between. From germline, CDR1 is GTSNPN and CDR2 SVGIG (reference sequence). The CDR3 nucleotides are TGTGCCTGGAGTGTTGGCTTTAACTGGGGTGGCTACACCTTC. This sequence encodes CAWSVGFNWGGYTF.

In DNA, the CDR3 is TGTGCCAGCAGTTTTCGGACGGGTGGGGATAACTATGGCTACACCTTC. Translation: CASSFRTGGDNYGYTF. V is TRBV28 and J is TRBJ1-2; D not resolved. The germline V gene has CDR1 MDHEN and CDR2 SYDVKM. V was shortened by 3 bases and J by 1 base, with 15 bases between the two germline ends. The CDR3 runs 16 residues.

V is TRBV7-2 and J is TRBJ2-2; no firm D call. The CDR3 extends over 14 amino acids. Trimming removed 5 bases from V and 4 bases from J, with 11 bases in between. The germline CDR1 and CDR2 sequences are SGHTA and FQGNSA. The CDR3 nucleotides read TGTGCCAGCAGCATGAGCACTGCCACCGGGGAGCTGTTTTTT. Residues: CASSMSTATGELFF.

This clone was observed a few times. This sequence joins TRBV28 and TRBJ1-5, with D possibly being TRBD1 (5 bases). Germline lookup yields CDR1 MDHEN and CDR2 SYDVKM. CDR3 size: 17 residues. The V gene lost 2 bases and the J gene lost 3 bases, with 17 bases spanning the gap. The CDR3 reads CASSLPIVWGYNQPQHF. CDR3 bases: TGTGCCAGCAGTTTACCAATTGTTTGGGGGTACAATCAGCCCCAGCATTTT.

This chain uses TRBV6-5 with TRBJ2-5; D remains unclear. This CDR3 contains 14 residues. Germline lookup yields CDR1 MNHEY and CDR2 SVGAGI. Trimming removed 4 bases from V and 1 base from J, with 10 bases in between. CDR3 protein: CASSWSRTQETQYF. The CDR3 bases are TGTGCCAGCAGTTGGTCTAGAACCCAAGAGACCCAGTACTTC.

The V and J genes are TRBV5-1 and TRBJ1-2; D is possibly TRBD1 (5 bases). The CDR3 totals 14 residues. Germline V gene data show CDR1 as SGHRS and CDR2 as YFSETQ. Trimming took 4 bases from V and 2 from J, leaving 12 bases between them. The CDR3 here is CASSPDGGNYGYTF. The CDR3 nucleotides read TGCGCCAGCAGCCCCGACGGGGGGAACTATGGCTACACCTTC.

The chain is built from TRBV4-1 and TRBJ2-4; possible D gene TRBD2, 5 bases. V lost 1 base to trimming and J lost 1 base, with 8 bases between them. CDR3 length equals 15 residues. The germline CDR1 and CDR2 sequences are MGHRA and YSYEKL. CDR3 nucleotide sequence: TGCGCCAGCAGCCAAGCGGGATTGGCCAAAAACATTCAGTACTTC. Encoded protein: CASSQAGLAKNIQYF.

The chain uses TRBV18 and TRBJ2-3; D is uncertain. V gave up 2 bases and J gave up 2 bases, with 11 bases separating them. The CDR3 is 15 amino acids. The germline gives CDR1 KGHSH, CDR2 LQKENI. The CDR3 DNA sequence: TGTGCCAGCTCACCATTATTGATTCCCACAGATACGCAGTATTTT. Protein: CASSPLLIPTDTQYF.

The CDR3 spells CASSLGGRQDTQYF. DNA for the CDR3: TGTGCCAGCAGCTTAGGAGGGAGACAAGATACGCAGTATTTT. The chain has TRBV7-9 and TRBJ2-3; TRBD2 is a possible D gene (5 bases). V was trimmed by 1 base and J by 5 bases, leaving 10 bases between them. This CDR3 spans 14 amino acids. Germline CDR1 is SEHNR and CDR2 is FQNEAQ (reference sequence).

The chain couples TRBV19 to TRBJ2-1; D possibly corresponds to TRBD1 (6 bases). The CDR3 consists of 12 residues. The V gene's germline CDR1 is LNHDA and CDR2 SQIVND (reference sequence). The V end was cut by 5 bases, the J end by 8 bases, with 10 bases between. CDR3 residues: CASSPRGDEQFF. The CDR3 DNA reads as TGTGCCAGTAGTCCCAGGGGCGATGAGCAGTTCTTC. The entire variable domain, with the rest obtained from reference TRBV19 and TRBJ2-1, is as follows: DGGITQSPKYLFRKEGQNVTLSCEQNLNHDAMYWYRQDPGQGLRLIYYSQIVNDFQKGDIAEGYSVSREKKESFPLTVTSAQKNPTAFYLCASSPRGDEQFFGPGTRLTVL.

This chain links TRBV5-1 with TRBJ2-7, with a tentative D call TRBD2 (6 bases). V was shortened by 4 bases and J by 0 bases, with 14 bases between the two germline ends. The CDR3 extends over 15 amino acids. The germline gives CDR1 SGHRS, CDR2 YFSETQ. In nucleotides, the CDR3 is TGCGCCAGCAGCCTTAGAGCGGGTTACTCCTACGAGCAGTACTTC. This translates into CASSLRAGYSYEQYF.